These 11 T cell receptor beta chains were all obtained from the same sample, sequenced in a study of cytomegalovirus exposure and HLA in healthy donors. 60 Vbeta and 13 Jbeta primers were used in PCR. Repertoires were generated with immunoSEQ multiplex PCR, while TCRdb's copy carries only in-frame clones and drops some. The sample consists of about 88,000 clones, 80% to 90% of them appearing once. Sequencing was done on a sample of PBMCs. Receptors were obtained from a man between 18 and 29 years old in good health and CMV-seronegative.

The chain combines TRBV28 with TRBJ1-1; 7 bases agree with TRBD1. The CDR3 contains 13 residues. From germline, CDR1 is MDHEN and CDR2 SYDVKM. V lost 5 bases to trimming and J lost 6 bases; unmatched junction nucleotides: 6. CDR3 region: CASSRGRPAEAFF. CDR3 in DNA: TGTGCCAGCAGTAGGGGGCGTCCGGCTGAAGCTTTCTTT.

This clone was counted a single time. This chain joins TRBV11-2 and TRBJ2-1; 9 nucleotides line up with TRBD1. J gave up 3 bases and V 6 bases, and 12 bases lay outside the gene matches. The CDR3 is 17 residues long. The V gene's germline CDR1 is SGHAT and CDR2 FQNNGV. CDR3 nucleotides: TGTGCCAGCAGGCAAGCCAGTGGGACAGGGAGCTACAATGAGCAGTTCTTC. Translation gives CASRQASGTGSYNEQFF.

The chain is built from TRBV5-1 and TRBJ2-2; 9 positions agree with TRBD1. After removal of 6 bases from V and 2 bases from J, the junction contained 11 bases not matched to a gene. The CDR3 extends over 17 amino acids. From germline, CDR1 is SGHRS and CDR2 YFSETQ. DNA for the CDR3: TGCGCCAGCACCCAGGACAGGGGCCTACTCAACACCGGGGAGCTGTTTTTT. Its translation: CASTQDRGLLNTGELFF.

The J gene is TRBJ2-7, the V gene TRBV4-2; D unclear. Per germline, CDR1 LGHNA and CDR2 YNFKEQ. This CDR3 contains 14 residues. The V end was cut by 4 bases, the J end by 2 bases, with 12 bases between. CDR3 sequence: CASSLSGDPYEQYF. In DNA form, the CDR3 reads TGTGCCAGCAGCCTGTCCGGTGATCCCTACGAGCAGTACTTC.

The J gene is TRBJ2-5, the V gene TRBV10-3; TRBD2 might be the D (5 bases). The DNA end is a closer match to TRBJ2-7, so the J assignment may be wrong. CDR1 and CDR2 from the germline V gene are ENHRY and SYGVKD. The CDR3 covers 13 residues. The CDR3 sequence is CAISQRGGSEQYF. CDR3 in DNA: TGTGCCATCAGCCAGCGAGGTGGGAGCGAGCAGTACTTC.

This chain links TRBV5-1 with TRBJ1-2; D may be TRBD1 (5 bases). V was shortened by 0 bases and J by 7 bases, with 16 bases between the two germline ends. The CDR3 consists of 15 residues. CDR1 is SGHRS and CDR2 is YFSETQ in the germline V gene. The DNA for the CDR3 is TGCGCCAGCAGCTTGGAGCGTCAGGGTAACGTTGGCTACACCTTC. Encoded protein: CASSLERQGNVGYTF.

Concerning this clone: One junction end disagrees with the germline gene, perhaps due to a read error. The CDR3 region is CSSSLLDWEQFF. The CDR3 DNA reads as TGTTCCAGCAGCCTGCTGGACTGGGAGCAGTTCTTC. The V call is TRBV7-9, the J call TRBJ2-1, with D perhaps matching TRBD2 (5 bases). The CDR3 consists of 12 residues. CDR1 SEHNR and CDR2 FQNEAQ come from the germline V gene (reference sequence).

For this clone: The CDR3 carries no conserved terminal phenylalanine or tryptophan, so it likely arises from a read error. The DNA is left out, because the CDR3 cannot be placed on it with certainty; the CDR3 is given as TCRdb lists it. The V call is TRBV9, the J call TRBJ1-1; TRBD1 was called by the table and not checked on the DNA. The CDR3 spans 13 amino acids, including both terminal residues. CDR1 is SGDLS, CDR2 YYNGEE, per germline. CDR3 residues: CASSVGPARQVYL.

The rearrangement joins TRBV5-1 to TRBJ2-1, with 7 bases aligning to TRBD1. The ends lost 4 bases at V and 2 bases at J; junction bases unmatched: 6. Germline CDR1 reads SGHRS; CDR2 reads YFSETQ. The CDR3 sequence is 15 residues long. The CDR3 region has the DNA TGCGCCAGCAGCCTCCGACAGGGTGCCTACAATGAGCAGTTCTTC. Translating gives CASSLRQGAYNEQFF. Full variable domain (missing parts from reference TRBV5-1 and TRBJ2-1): KAGVTQTPRYLIKTRGQQVTLSCSPISGHRSVSWYQQTPGQGLQFLFEYFSETQRNKGNFPGRFSGRQFSNSRSEMNVSTLELGDSALYLCASSLRQGAYNEQFFGPGTRLTVL.

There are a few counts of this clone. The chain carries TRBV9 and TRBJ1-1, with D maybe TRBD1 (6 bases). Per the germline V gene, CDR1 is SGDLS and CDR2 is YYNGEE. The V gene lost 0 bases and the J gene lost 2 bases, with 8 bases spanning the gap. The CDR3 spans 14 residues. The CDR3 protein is CASSVVGGNTEAFF. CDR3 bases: TGTGCCAGCAGCGTAGTAGGGGGAAACACTGAAGCTTTCTTT.

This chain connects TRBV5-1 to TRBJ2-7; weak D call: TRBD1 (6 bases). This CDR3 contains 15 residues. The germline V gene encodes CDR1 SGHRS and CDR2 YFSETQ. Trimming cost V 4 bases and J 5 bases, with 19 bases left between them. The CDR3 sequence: CASSDIRSQGHEQYF. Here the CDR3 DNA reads TGCGCCAGCAGCGACATCCGGTCACAGGGCCACGAGCAGTACTTC. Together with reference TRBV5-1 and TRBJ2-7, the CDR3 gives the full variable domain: KAGVTQTPRYLIKTRGQQVTLSCSPISGHRSVSWYQQTPGQGLQFLFEYFSETQRNKGNFPGRFSGRQFSNSRSEMNVSTLELGDSALYLCASSDIRSQGHEQYFGPGTRLTVT.